Following are 19 T cell receptor beta chains from one sample sequenced in a study of T cells after yellow fever vaccination. From the 5' RACE reads, TCRdb called clonotypes with MiXCR, one entry per CDR3 protein. The sample shows fewer than 650,000 distinct CDR3 sequences, roughly a fifth of them seen only once. Sequences were derived from PBMCs, sampled 21 days after the first yellow fever vaccination. The receptor source for this set is a man between 18 and 29 years old who received the YFV17D yellow fever vaccine.

In its sample, this clonotype was seen a few times. The chain recombines TRBV21-1 with TRBJ1-5; the table's D call TRBD1 went unverified against the DNA. TRBV21-1 is listed as a pseudogene. This CDR3 comprises 16 residues. CDR3 DNA: TGTGCCAGCAGAAACGGTACAGGGCGAAGAAATCAGCCCCAGCATTTT. As protein: CASRNGTGRRNQPQHF.

V usage is TRBV28 and J usage is TRBJ2-7; 10 bases match TRBD1. Germline V lookup: CDR1 MDHEN, CDR2 SYDVKM. The CDR3 runs 13 residues. Trimming cost V 4 bases and J 5 bases; bases outside gene matches: 2. CDR3 nucleotides: TGTGCCAGCAGTTCCGGGACAGGGGACGAGCAGTACGTC. Its translation is CASSSGTGDEQYV.

The V call is TRBV29-1, the J call TRBJ2-1; 8 bases are shared with TRBD1. V lost 2 bases to trimming and J lost 7 bases; unmatched junction nucleotides: 4. The CDR3 runs 13 residues. Germline CDR1 and CDR2: SQVTM and ANQGSEA. The CDR3 DNA reads TGCAGCGTTGAATCGAGACAGGGGAATGAGCAGTTCTTC. Translation gives CSVESRQGNEQFF.

This clonotype turned up a few times. CDR3 sequence: CATSRGVSDSTDTQYF. DNA of the CDR3: TGTGCCACCAGCAGAGGGGTTAGCGACAGCACAGATACGCAGTATTTT. The chain uses TRBV15 and TRBJ2-3, with a possible D match to TRBD2 (5 bases). CDR1 and CDR2 (germline): LNHNV, YYDKDF (reference sequence). V lost 1 base and J lost 0, with 11 bases in between. This CDR3 contains 16 residues.

This chain joins TRBV6-2 or TRBV6-3 and TRBJ1-1; 7 bases match TRBD1. Germline V lookup: CDR1 MNHEY, CDR2 SVGEGT. The CDR3 spans 18 residues. V was clipped by 0 bases and J by 0 bases; unmatched bases: 10. CDR3 amino acids: CASSYSSRGVRMNTEAFF. In DNA, the CDR3 is TGTGCCAGCAGTTACTCTTCCAGGGGGGTTCGAATGAACACTGAAGCTTTCTTT.

The gene calls are TRBV12-3 or TRBV12-4 and TRBJ2-2; D may be TRBD1 (6 bases). The germline V and J ends were trimmed by 7 bases and 3 bases, with 12 bases remaining between them. The CDR3 consists of 14 residues. CDR3 protein: CASTDSPYTGELFF. CDR3 bases: TGTGCCAGCACGGACAGCCCGTACACCGGGGAGCTGTTTTTT.

DNA of the CDR3: TGTGCCAGCAGTTTGGCGACAGGAATTAGCCACAATGAGCAGTTCTTC. Its translation: CASSLATGISHNEQFF. The V call is TRBV27, the J call TRBJ2-1, with a possible D match to TRBD1 (6 bases). The V gene lost 3 bases and the J gene lost 5 bases, with 17 bases spanning the gap. CDR1 is MNHEY, CDR2 SMNVEV, per germline (reference sequence). The CDR3 totals 16 residues.

This clonotype was found a few times. The J gene is TRBJ2-5, the V gene TRBV7-6, with 7 bases lining up with TRBD2. The CDR3 consists of 17 residues. V was pared by 5 bases and J by 2 bases, with 14 bases of the junction left unmatched. The germline V gene encodes CDR1 SGHVS and CDR2 FNYEAQ. CDR3 amino acids: CASSHRGTIPLQETQYF. DNA of the CDR3: TGTGCCAGCAGCCACCGAGGGACTATCCCTCTTCAAGAGACCCAGTACTTC.

Only a few counts were recorded for this clonotype. This chain links TRBV11-1 with TRBJ1-1; unclear D gene. Trimming left V 5 bases short and J 2 bases short, with 24 bases between. The CDR3 has 18 amino acids. Germline loops: CDR1 SGHAT, CDR2 FQDESV (reference sequence). The CDR3 region has the DNA TGTGCCAGCAGCACTTGGGATGCCCTTCTTAGCCCTAACACTGAAGCTTTCTTT. It specifies CASSTWDALLSPNTEAFF.

The J gene is TRBJ2-5, the V gene TRBV6-2 or TRBV6-3; D remains ambiguous. Trimming pared 3 bases from V and 3 bases from J, leaving 5 bases between. This CDR3 spans 12 amino acids. CDR1 MNHEY and CDR2 SVGEGT come from the germline V gene. The CDR3 DNA is TGTGCCAGCAGTTATACTGAAGAGACCCAGTACTTC. The encoded protein is CASSYTEETQYF.

This clonotype was counted between two and nine times. The rearrangement uses TRBV11-2 and TRBJ2-5, with 8 bases fitting TRBD1. Germline lookup yields CDR1 SGHAT and CDR2 FQNNGV. The length of the CDR3 is 16 residues. The trim removed 2 bases at V and 4 bases at J, leaving 9 bases unmatched. The CDR3 coding sequence is TGTGCCAGCAGCTTACCGGGACAGGAGGCCCCAGAGACCCAGTACTTC. Residues: CASSLPGQEAPETQYF.

The CDR3: CSARDEGHEQFF. The CDR3 region has the DNA TGCAGTGCTAGAGATGAGGGGCACGAGCAGTTCTTC. This chain uses TRBV20-1 with TRBJ2-1; either TRBD1 or TRBD2 may supply D (5 bases each). The germline V gene encodes CDR1 DFQATT and CDR2 SNEGSKA (reference sequence). The CDR3 runs to 12 residues. The ends were cut back, 0 bases at V and 10 bases at J, with 10 bases in the middle.

This chain connects TRBV23-1 to TRBJ2-2, with 7 bases that match TRBD2. Being an ORF, TRBV23-1 has a function that is uncertain. The CDR3 is 18 amino acids. V was pared by 4 bases and J by 1 base, with 12 bases of the junction left unmatched. CDR3 region: CASSRSPWTSENTGELFF. DNA of the CDR3: TGCGCCAGCAGTCGCAGTCCCTGGACTAGTGAGAACACCGGGGAGCTGTTTTTT.

The chain has TRBV7-3 and TRBJ2-3, with D hard to call. Germline CDR1 SGHTA, CDR2 FQGTGA. The CDR3 spans 17 residues. Trimming left V 3 bases short and J 1 base short, with 17 bases between. The CDR3, as DNA: TGTGCCAGCAGCTTTATTGGACCGGGCTCAGGCACAGATACGCAGTATTTT. Residues: CASSFIGPGSGTDTQYF.

The J gene is TRBJ2-3, the V gene TRBV10-2, with 7 nucleotides matching TRBD2. This CDR3 comprises 14 residues. J gave up 4 bases and V 6 bases, and 7 bases lay outside the gene matches. Germline V gene data show CDR1 as WSHSY and CDR2 as SAAADI. The CDR3, as DNA: TGCGCCAGCAGAGATATAGGACTAGCAGATACGCAGTATTTT. It specifies CASRDIGLADTQYF.

The chain is built from TRBV12-3 or TRBV12-4 and TRBJ2-3; the match to TRBD1 covers 9 bases. CDR3 length: 16 residues. The junction had 19 bases not matched to a gene; V was cut back by 8 bases and J by 10 bases. CDR3 bases: TGTGCCAGCTGTAATACAGGGGGCTTCACCCTACGCGCGCAGTATTTT. As protein: CASCNTGGFTLRAQYF.

This clonotype was counted only a few times. This rearrangement joins TRBV7-2 to TRBJ1-2; perhaps TRBD1 as D (6 bases). The germline V and J ends were trimmed by 5 bases and 6 bases, with 13 bases remaining between them. This CDR3 comprises 13 residues. The germline V gene encodes CDR1 SGHTA and CDR2 FQGNSA. The DNA of the CDR3 is TGTGCCAGCAGCACGGACCAGGGGAATGGCTACACCTTC. Translated, it gives CASSTDQGNGYTF.

This clonotype appeared a few times. The V call is TRBV4-3, the J call TRBJ2-1, with 9 nucleotides matching TRBD2. Germline lookup yields CDR1 LGHNA and CDR2 YSLEER. This CDR3 spans 15 amino acids. With V trimmed by 1 base and J by 8 bases, 6 bases remained unmatched. The CDR3 here is CASSQVVLAGYEQFF. Here the CDR3 DNA reads TGCGCCAGCAGCCAAGTGGTCCTAGCGGGGTATGAGCAGTTCTTC.

This clonotype came up a few times. The junction and the germline gene differ at one end; a read error may be behind it. The chain uses TRBV20-1 and TRBJ2-7; D is perhaps TRBD1 or TRBD2 (5 bases each). The CDR3 totals 13 residues. CDR1 DFQATT and CDR2 SNEGSKA come from the germline V gene (reference sequence). This CDR3 is CSAREPGTPFGGF. The CDR3 DNA follows: TGCAGTGCTAGGGAACCCGGGACCCCCTTTGGGGGCTTC.